This T cell receptor (beta chain) is from a study of cytomegalovirus exposure and HLA in healthy donors (dated by TCRdb to the late 2010s). About the study as a whole: In an earlier analysis of roughly 590 of the donors, roughly 300 Gb of sequence data and 117 million unique TCR beta sequences from roughly 180 million T cells were reported. About 320 gigabases of sequencing data and tens of millions of unique TCR sequences were included in an early release covering roughly 600 HLA-typed donors. The genetic ancestry cluster associated with self-reported Caucasian donors included roughly four fifths of the 398 genotyped donors. The aim of the study was to test whether cataloging public T cell receptors could identify signatures of past pathogen exposure. The T cell repertoires of some 700 subjects were profiled by immunosequencing and related to cytomegalovirus serostatus. A separate validation cohort of about 110 different subjects was used in addition to the 666-subject first cohort. To predict cytomegalovirus infection status, the study combined high-throughput TCR immunosequencing, statistical association of individual TCRs with disease status, and machine learning. A later analysis re-examined previously published TCR beta repertoires from around 670 donors and added high-resolution HLA genotyping to investigate patterns of TCR occurrence. Rather than using new phenotypic data, the later analysis identified candidate immune exposures from TCR beta sequences and from how often those sequences occurred across donors. An earlier analysis of nearly 600 of the donors applied high-throughput TCR beta sequencing to assess whether each TCR beta V gene segment acted as functional or pseudogenic. Donor age, sex, ethnicity and CMV serostatus were compiled together with the repertoire data. Genome-wide SNP genotypes for about 60% of the 666 donors were used in a later genetic analysis, which treated that subset as a discovery cohort. All discovery cohort repertoires had been generated using a single sequencing platform. Class I and class II HLA loci were covered by the typing at four-digit resolution. Typing coverage differed by locus: A, B, C, DRB1 and DQB1 were typed in about 620-630 donors, DQA1 in about 560, DPA1 in over 600, and DPB1 in 472. Several DR-DQ haplotypes were treated as single units for association and clustering because of strong linkage in the cohort. Among about 360 genotyped donors of the cohort, an average of approximately 230,000 unique TCR beta nucleotide sequences were sequenced per donor, around a sixth of them non-productive. What the authors observed across the whole study: In vitro tests confirmed that three of the cytomegalovirus-associated TCR beta chains recognize cytomegalovirus antigens. The 87-base-pair reads could not distinguish some IMGT-functional V segments, including TRBV6-2 and TRBV6-3, so those segments were excluded. In a later genetic analysis, fewer N-insertions in productive TCRs were reported among donors in an Asian-associated ancestry cluster than the roughly 700-donor mean. Correlated functional status among segregating V segments might reflect linkage disequilibrium, but an unknown experimental factor could not be ruled out. Only TCR beta chains were sequenced in this cohort, and the absence of alpha or paired-chain data limited detectable features. A later genetic analysis associated a missense DCLRE1C variant with V-gene and J-gene trimming of TCR beta chains, and an independent cohort replicated the association. A later analysis found that most CMV-associated TCR beta chains appeared HLA-restricted, with HLA associations seemingly driven largely by CMV exposure. Assigning TCR associations to individual alleles was difficult when HLA alleles, especially DR and DQ, strongly co-occurred. It was suggested by the authors that the approach could potentially be generalized to other disease states and immunological phenotypes. According to a later analysis, TCR association rates differed among HLA loci, with DRB1 alleles showing the most associated TCRs and HLA-C alleles showing the fewest. While some public TCRs were present in many individuals, most TCR sequences turned up only very rarely across donors. The study listed approximately 150 TCR beta chains as associated with cytomegalovirus. Because HLA typing was unavailable for some donors at each locus, only the typed subset was used in association tests. The sequencing pipeline was judged likely to have produced a cluster of highly shared sequence variants as a technical artifact. The earlier analysis of about 600 of the donors excluded approximately 15 rarely observed V segments, including chromosome 9 orphons, because counts were too low. Specific HLA alleles were associated with about 17,000 TCR beta sequences at a false discovery rate of 0.05 in a later analysis. Compared with equally common non-associated chains, HLA-associated TCR beta chains in a later analysis were more clonally expanded and had lower generation probabilities. In an earlier analysis of approximately 600 of the donors, most TCR beta V segments were observed in productive rearrangements about 87% or about 30% of the time, broadly matching IMGT annotations. Several of the top co-occurrence clusters appeared to be linked to parvovirus B19, influenza, CMV and Epstein-Barr virus, according to a later analysis. The only immune exposure information available for the cohort was CMV serostatus. A further reported finding was that TCR beta sequences accurately predicted the HLA-A and HLA-B alleles for most subjects in the first cohort. The classifier was reported to diagnose cytomegalovirus status with high specificity and sensitivity in both the original cohort and the validation cohort. Sequencing depth was assumed to be roughly uniform across donors in the presence/absence analyses, though that assumption may not hold.

The method was the immunoSEQ multiplex PCR assay. For the multiplex PCR, a mixture combining 60 forward primers for TCR Vbeta segments and 13 reverse primers for TCR Jbeta segments was used. The CDR3 region of rearranged TCR beta genes was amplified from genomic DNA with a multiplex PCR assay. The amplified TCR beta libraries were sequenced on the Illumina HiSeq System as 87-base-pair reads. The paper's processing steps were these. Across the 500 to 700 repertoires, a later analysis counted about 81 million unique TCR beta chains, around 10 million of which were shared by at least two donors. To remove PCR and sequencing errors, raw reads were error-corrected and collapsed into unique sequences using a nearest-neighbor algorithm that merged closely related sequences. Alignment of CDR3 sequences to IMGT reference sequences was used to assign V, D and J gene segments. For a sequence to be retained, a match of at least six nucleotides was required to both a V gene segment and a J gene segment. Rearrangements were called productive when the CDR3 lacked stop codons and stayed in frame with V and J; all others were non-productive. Following IMGT convention, CDR3 was defined as the stretch from the second conserved V-encoded cysteine up to the conserved J-encoded phenylalanine. The earlier analysis of about 560 of the donors excluded any sequence lacking an unambiguous match to a single V gene segment. An earlier analysis of 550 to 650 of the donors classified V segments as functional when productive rearrangements were above 56.7% and as segregating when the standard deviation between donors was above 5%. A statistical classification framework was built to diagnose cytomegalovirus status from the catalog of TCR beta chain sequences. V and J gene assignment, in a later analysis, came from comparing TCR nucleotide sequences with IMGT/GENE-DB human TR gene sequences. Using the TCRdist pipeline, a later analysis assigned CDR3 sequences along with most-parsimonious VDJ recombination scenarios. In a later analysis, each TCR beta chain was defined by its CDR3 amino acid sequence together with its V-gene family, and reads without a unique V-gene family were excluded. In a later analysis, approximately 590 highly shared, low-generation-probability nucleotide sequences were removed to address suspected cross-contamination and a sequencing artifact. For each public chain, a later analysis derived a clonal expansion index from normalized ranks of inferred template counts within each repertoire. A later analysis computed generation probabilities with a VDJ recombination model fitted to out-of-frame rearrangements, and checked the results against IGoR. In a later analysis, hypergeometric tests were used to score TCR-TCR, TCR-HLA and TCR-CMV co-occurrence, with a repertoire-size bias correction applied to TCR pairs. To estimate false discovery rates, a later analysis permuted the HLA or CMV assignments 20 times. In a later analysis, co-occurring TCRs were grouped using DBSCAN, and TCRdist sequence similarity was added for clustering within HLA-allele-positive subsets. Co-occurrence clustering excluded repertoires with fewer than 30,000 or more than 120,000 public chains, plus five with anomalous nucleotide sharing. The immuneACCESS repertoire file appears here via TCRdb, limited to in-frame rearrangements. These files lack a portion of the clones; in checked studies, under half of the deficit traces to unresolved V genes, and the cause of the others is not known. The DNA was the basis for D and trimming; V, J and clone size are from that table. In this sample the table shows some 100,000 clones, 70% to 85% of which occur a single time. Of the sample, less than 1.5% is held by the ten largest clones.

Counted from cysteine to phenylalanine, this CDR3 has 13 amino acids. Of all the DNA, just the CDR3 is kept, 39 bases in frame from base 1. The germline V gene (reference sequence) sets CDR1 to MNHNY and CDR2 to SVGAGI. Germline trimming: 11 bases from V, 5 bases from J; junction bases outside gene matches: 8. Of note for this clone: Its antigen remains unidentified. The input lacks base qualities; no much larger clone sits a single base away.

The cohort consisted of some 730 healthy bone marrow donors. All cohort members were sampled while nominally healthy, although unrecorded immune exposures were likely present. The donor tested CMV seronegative and was one of the 352 seronegative cohort members. Every donor gave a peripheral blood sample, and the peripheral blood mononuclear cells from that sample were used for TCR beta sequencing. The Qiagen DNeasy Blood Extraction Kit was used to extract genomic DNA from the blood cell samples. Material for sequencing was PBMCs. This chain joins TRBV6-6 to TRBJ1-5, with 8 bases aligning to TRBD1. The sequence was collected from a woman between 18 and 29 years old in good health and CMV-seronegative. The CDR3 region reads CAVRAGGDQPQHF. The sequenced DNA is TGTGCCGTCCGGGCAGGGGGCGATCAGCCCCAGCATTTT.